This TCR beta chain was captured by sequencing in a study of control samples from healthy donors and cancer patients. The sample holds a few counts of this clone. Germline CDR1 reads SGHNT; CDR2 reads YYREEE (reference sequence). The CDR3 has 13 residues. With 4 bases removed from V and 3 bases from J, the gap between germline ends came to 10 bases. Profiled with immunoSEQ multiplex PCR; TCRdb holds only in-frame clones, not every one. Of some 64,000 clones detected, 87% appear once; the ten largest clones hold approximately 2.5%. Sequenced sample: PBMCs. The TCR was taken from a woman aged 45-65 years with head and neck cancer. J is TRBJ2-5 and V is TRBV5-4; a weak D match, TRBD2 (6 bases). The CDR3 here is CASSPWEEETQYF. CDR3 DNA sequence: TGTGCCAGCAGCCCGTGGGAGGAAGAGACCCAGTACTTC.